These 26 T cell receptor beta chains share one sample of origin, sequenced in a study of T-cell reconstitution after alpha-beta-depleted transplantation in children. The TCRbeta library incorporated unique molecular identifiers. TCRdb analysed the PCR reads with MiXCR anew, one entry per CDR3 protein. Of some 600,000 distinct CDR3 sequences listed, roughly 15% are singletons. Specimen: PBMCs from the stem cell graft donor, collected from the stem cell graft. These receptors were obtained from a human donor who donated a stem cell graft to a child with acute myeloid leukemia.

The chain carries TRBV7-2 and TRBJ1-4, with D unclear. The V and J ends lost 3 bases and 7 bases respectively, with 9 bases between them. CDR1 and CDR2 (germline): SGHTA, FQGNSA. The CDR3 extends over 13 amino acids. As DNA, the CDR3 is TGTGCCAGCAGCTTTCTAGTCCGTGAAAAACTGTTTTTT. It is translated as CASSFLVREKLFF.

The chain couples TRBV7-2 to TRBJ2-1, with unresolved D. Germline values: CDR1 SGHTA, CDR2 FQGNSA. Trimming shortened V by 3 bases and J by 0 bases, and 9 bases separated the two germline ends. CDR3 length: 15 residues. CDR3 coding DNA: TGTGCCAGCAGCTTCGGCAGACCCTCCTACAATGAGCAGTTCTTC. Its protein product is CASSFGRPSYNEQFF.

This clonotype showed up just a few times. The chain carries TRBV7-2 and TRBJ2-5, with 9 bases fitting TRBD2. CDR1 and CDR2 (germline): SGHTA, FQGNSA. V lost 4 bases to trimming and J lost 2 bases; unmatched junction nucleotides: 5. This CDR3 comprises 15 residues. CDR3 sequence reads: CASSSLLAGQETQYF. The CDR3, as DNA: TGTGCCAGCAGCTCTCTTCTAGCGGGGCAAGAGACCCAGTACTTC.

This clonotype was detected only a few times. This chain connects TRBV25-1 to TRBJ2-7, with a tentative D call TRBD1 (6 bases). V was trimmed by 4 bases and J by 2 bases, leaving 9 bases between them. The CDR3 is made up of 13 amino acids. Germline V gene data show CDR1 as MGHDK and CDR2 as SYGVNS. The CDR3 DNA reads TGTGCCAGCAGTGCCAGACAGGCCTACGAGCAGTACTTC. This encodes CASSARQAYEQYF.

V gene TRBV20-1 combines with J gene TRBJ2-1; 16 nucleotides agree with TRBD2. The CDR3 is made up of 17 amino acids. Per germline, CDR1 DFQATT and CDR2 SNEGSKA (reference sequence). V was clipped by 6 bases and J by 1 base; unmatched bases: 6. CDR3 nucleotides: TGCAGTGCCCCGGGACTAGCGGGGGGGCCGTCCTACAATGAGCAGTTCTTC. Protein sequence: CSAPGLAGGPSYNEQFF.

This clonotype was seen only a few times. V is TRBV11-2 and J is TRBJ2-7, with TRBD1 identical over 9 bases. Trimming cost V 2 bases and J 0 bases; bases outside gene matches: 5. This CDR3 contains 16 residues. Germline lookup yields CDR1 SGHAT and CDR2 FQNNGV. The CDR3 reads CASSLPGTGPSYEQYF. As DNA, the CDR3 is TGTGCCAGCAGCTTACCAGGGACAGGGCCCTCCTACGAGCAGTACTTC.

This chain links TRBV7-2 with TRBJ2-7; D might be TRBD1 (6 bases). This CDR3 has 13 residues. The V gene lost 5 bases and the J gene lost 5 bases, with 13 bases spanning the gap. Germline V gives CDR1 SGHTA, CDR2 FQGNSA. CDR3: CASSALNRDEQYF. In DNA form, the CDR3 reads TGTGCCAGCAGCGCCCTAAACAGGGACGAGCAGTACTTC.

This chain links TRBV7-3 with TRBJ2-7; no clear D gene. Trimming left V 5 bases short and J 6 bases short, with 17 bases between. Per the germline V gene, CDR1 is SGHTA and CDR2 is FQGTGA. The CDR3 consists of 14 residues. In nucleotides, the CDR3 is TGTGCCAGCAGCCAGGACCGACCTCTCCCCGAGCAGTACTTC. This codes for CASSQDRPLPEQYF.

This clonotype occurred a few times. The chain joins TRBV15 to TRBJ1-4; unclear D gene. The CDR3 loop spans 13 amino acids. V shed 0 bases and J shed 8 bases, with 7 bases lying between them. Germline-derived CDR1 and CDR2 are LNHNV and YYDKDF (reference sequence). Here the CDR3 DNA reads TGTGCCACCAGCAGAGACGGATGGGAAAAACTGTTTTTT. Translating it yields CATSRDGWEKLFF.

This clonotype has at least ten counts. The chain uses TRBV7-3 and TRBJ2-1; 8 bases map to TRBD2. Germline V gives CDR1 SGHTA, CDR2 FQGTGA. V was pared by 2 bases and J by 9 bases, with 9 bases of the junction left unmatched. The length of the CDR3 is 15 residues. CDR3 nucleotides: TGTGCCAGCAGCTTACAGGGCGGGAGGATCGGTGAGCAGTTCTTC. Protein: CASSLQGGRIGEQFF.

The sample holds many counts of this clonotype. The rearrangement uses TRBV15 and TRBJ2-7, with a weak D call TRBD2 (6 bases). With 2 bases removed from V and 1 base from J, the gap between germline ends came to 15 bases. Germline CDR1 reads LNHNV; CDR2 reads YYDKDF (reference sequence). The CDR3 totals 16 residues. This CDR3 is CATSRSGTGDSYEQYF. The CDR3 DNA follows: TGTGCCACCAGCAGATCAGGGACGGGGGATTCCTACGAGCAGTACTTC.

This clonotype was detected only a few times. The CDR3 DNA follows: TGTGCCAGCAGTCCCGGGACAGGGGGGGTCATGAACACTGAAGCTTTCTTT. Translation gives CASSPGTGGVMNTEAFF. The chain recombines TRBV6-1 with TRBJ1-1; 11 bases line up with TRBD1. This CDR3 comprises 17 residues. Germline loops: CDR1 MNHNS, CDR2 SASEGT. V was clipped by 5 bases and J by 0 bases; unmatched bases: 8.

DNA for the CDR3: TGTGCCAGCAGCCAAGATCGGGGTAGGGGTAAGCCCCAGCATTTT. Translated: CASSQDRGRGKPQHF. The V and J genes are TRBV3-1 and TRBJ1-5; D may be TRBD1 (5 bases). There are 15 residues in the CDR3. In germline, CDR1 is LGHDT, CDR2 YNNKEL (reference sequence). The germline V and J ends were trimmed by 0 bases and 8 bases, with 14 bases remaining between them.

CDR3 in amino acids: CASRKGDRGVAEAFF. Written as DNA, the CDR3 is TGTGCCAGCAGAAAAGGGGACAGGGGGGTCGCTGAAGCTTTCTTT. The chain employs TRBV7-2 and TRBJ1-1; 11 bases map to TRBD1. Germline values: CDR1 SGHTA, CDR2 FQGNSA. The V and J ends lost 6 bases and 6 bases, in that order; junction bases with no gene match: 9. This CDR3 comprises 15 residues. Combining the CDR3 with reference TRBV7-2 and TRBJ1-1 gives the whole variable domain GAGVSQSPSNKVTEKGKDVELRCDPISGHTALYWYRQSLGQGLEFLIYFQGNSAPDKSGLPSDRFSAERTGGSVSTLTIQRTQQEDSAVYLCASRKGDRGVAEAFFGQGTRLTVV.

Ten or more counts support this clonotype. The CDR3 DNA reads TGTGCCAGCAGTTTATCCGCGGGACAGGGGTTCGGCGAGCAGTACTTC. It encodes CASSLSAGQGFGEQYF. The chain employs TRBV12-3 or TRBV12-4 and TRBJ2-7; 10 positions agree with TRBD1. Trimming took 2 bases from V and 6 from J; bases not matched to a gene: 10. This CDR3 has 16 amino acids.

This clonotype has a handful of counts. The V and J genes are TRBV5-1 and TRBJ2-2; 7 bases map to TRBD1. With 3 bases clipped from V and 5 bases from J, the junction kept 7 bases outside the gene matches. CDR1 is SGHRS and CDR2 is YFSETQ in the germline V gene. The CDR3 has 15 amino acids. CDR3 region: CASSSRQGGTGELFF. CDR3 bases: TGCGCCAGCAGCTCCCGACAGGGTGGGACCGGGGAGCTGTTTTTT.

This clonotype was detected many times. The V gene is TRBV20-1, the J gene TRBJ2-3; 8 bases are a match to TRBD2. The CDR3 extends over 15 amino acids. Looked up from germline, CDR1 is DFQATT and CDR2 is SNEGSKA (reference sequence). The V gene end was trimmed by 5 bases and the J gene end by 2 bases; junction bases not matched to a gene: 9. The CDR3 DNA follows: TGCAGTGCTCCGAGGGCGGGGGGAGCCACAGATACGCAGTATTTT. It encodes CSAPRAGGATDTQYF.

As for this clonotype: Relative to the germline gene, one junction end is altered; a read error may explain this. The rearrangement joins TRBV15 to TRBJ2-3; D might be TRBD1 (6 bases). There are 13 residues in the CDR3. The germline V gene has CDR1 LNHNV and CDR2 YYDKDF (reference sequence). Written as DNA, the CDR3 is TGTGCCACCAGCAGTAGGTGGACAGATACGCATTATTTT. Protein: CATSSRWTDTHYF.

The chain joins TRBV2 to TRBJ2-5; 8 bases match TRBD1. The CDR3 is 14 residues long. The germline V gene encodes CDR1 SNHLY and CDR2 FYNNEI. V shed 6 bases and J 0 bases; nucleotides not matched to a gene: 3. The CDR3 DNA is TGTGCCAGCAGGACAGGGGTCAACCAAGAGACCCAGTACTTC. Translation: CASRTGVNQETQYF.

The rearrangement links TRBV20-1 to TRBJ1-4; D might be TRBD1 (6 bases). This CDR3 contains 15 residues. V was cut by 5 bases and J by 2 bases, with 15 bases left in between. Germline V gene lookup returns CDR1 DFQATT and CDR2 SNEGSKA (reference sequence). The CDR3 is CSAQTQGRTNEKLFF. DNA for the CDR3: TGCAGTGCTCAAACGCAGGGGAGGACTAATGAAAAACTGTTTTTT.

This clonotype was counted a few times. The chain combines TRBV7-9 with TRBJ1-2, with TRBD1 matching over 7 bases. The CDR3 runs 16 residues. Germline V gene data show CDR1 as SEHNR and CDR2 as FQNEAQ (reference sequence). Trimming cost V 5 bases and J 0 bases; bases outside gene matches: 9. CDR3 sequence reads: CASSRDRTGSNYGYTF. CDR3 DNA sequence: TGTGCCAGCAGCCGCGATCGGACAGGCTCTAACTATGGCTACACCTTC.

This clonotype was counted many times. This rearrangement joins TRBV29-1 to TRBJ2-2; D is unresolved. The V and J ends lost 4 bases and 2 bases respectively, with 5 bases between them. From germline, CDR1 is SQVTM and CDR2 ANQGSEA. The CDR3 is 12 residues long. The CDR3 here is CSVGRNTGELFF. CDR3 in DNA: TGCAGCGTTGGCAGAAACACCGGGGAGCTGTTTTTT.

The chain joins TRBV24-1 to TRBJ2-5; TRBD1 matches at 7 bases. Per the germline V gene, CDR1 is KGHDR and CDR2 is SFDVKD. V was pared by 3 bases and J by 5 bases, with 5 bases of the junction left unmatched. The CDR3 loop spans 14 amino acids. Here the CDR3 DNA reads TGTGCCACCAGTGATCCAGGGGGTCGGGAGACCCAGTACTTC. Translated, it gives CATSDPGGRETQYF.

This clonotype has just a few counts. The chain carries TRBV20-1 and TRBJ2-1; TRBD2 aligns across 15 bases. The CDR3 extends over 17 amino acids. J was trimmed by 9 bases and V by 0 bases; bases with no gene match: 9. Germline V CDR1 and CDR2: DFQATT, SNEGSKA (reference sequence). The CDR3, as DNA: TGCAGTGCTAGAGATTGGACTAGCGGGGGGGGGTACGGTGAGCAGTTCTTC. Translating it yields CSARDWTSGGGYGEQFF.

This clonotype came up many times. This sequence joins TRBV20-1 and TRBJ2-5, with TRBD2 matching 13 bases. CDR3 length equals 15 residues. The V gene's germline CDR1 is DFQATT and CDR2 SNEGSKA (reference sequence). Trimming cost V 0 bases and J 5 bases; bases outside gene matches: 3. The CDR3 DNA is TGCAGTGCTAGAGACGGGACTAGCGGGGCGGAGACCCAGTACTTC. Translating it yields CSARDGTSGAETQYF.

The DNA for the CDR3 is TGTGCCAGCAGTAGCTCAGGGTATCAGCCCCAGCATTTT. The encoded protein is CASSSSGYQPQHF. J is TRBJ1-5 and V is TRBV12-3 or TRBV12-4, with D possibly TRBD1 on 5 matching bases. The V end lost 5 bases, the J end lost 5 bases, and 10 bases lay between the germline ends. The CDR3 extends over 13 amino acids.